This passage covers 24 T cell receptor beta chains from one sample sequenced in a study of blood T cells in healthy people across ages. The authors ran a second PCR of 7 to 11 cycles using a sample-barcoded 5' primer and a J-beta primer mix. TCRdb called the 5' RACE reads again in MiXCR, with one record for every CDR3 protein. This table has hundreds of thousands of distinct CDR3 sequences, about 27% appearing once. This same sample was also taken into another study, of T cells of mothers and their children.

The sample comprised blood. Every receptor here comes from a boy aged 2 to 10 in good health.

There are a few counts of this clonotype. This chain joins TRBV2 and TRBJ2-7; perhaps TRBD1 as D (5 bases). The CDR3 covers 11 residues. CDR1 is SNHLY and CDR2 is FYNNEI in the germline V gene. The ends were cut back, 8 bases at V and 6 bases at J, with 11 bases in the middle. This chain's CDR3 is CASERGREQYF. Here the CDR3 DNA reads TGTGCCAGCGAAAGGGGCCGCGAGCAGTACTTC.

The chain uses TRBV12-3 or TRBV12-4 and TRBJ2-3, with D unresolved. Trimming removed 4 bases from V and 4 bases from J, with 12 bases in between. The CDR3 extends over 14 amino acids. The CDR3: CASSSSPIADTQYF. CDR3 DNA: TGTGCCAGCAGTTCTTCTCCGATAGCAGATACGCAGTATTTT.

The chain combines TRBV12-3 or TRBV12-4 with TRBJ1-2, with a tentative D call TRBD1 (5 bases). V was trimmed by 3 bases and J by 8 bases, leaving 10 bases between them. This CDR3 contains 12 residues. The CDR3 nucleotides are TGTGCCAGCAGTTTGGGGGTGAGAGGCTACACCTTC. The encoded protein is CASSLGVRGYTF.

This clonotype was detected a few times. CDR3 protein: CASSLSGQGRGYGYTF. DNA of the CDR3: TGTGCCAGCAGTTTATCGGGACAGGGTCGAGGCTATGGCTACACCTTC. This chain connects TRBV27 to TRBJ1-2, with 9 bases that match TRBD1. After removal of 0 bases from V and 4 bases from J, the junction contained 6 bases not matched to a gene. From germline, CDR1 is MNHEY and CDR2 SMNVEV (reference sequence). This CDR3 has 16 amino acids.

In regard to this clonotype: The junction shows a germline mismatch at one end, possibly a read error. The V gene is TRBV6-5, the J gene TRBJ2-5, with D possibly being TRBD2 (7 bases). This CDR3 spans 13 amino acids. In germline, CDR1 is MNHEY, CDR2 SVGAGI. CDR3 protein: CASNLGGDETHYF. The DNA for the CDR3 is TGTGCCAGCAACCTAGGGGGGGACGAGACCCACTACTTC.

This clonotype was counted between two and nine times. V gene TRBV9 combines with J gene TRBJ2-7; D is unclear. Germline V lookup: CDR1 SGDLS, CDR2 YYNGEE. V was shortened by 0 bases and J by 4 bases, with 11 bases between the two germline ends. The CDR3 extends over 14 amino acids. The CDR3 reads CASSVEVVSYEQYF. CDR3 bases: TGTGCCAGCAGCGTAGAGGTGGTCTCTTACGAGCAGTACTTC.

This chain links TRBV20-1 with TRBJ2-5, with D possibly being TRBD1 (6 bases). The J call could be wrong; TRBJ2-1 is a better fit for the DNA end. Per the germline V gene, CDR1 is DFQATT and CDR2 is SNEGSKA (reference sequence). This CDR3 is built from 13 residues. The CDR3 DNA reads TGCAGTGCTAGTAGGGGGTTGGACAGCGAGCAGTTCTTC. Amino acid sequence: CSASRGLDSEQFF.

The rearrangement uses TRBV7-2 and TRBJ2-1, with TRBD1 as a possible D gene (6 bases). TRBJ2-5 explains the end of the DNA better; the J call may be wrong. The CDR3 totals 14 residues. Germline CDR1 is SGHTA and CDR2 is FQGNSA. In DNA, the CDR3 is TGTGCCAGCAGCGTTAACCAGGGGCGGGAGACCCAGTACTTC. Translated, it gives CASSVNQGRETQYF.

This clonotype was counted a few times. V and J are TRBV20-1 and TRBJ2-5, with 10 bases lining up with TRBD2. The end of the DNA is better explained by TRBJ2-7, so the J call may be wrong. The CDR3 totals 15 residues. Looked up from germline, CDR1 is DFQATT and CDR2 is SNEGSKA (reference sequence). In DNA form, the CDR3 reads TGCAGTGCTATGCCTTGGCTAGCGGGGGTTAGCGAGCAGTACTTC. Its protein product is CSAMPWLAGVSEQYF.

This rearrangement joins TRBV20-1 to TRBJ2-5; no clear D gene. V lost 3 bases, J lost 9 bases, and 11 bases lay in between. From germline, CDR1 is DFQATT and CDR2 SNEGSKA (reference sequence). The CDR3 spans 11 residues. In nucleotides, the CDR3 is TGCAGTGCTAGGGTGGCGAAACCCCAGTACTTC. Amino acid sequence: CSARVAKPQYF.

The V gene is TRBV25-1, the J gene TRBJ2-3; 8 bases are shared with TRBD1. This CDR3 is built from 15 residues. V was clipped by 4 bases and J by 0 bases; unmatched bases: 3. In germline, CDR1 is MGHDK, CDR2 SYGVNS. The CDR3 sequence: CASSGGQVSTDTQYF. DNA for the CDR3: TGTGCCAGCAGTGGGGGACAGGTTAGCACAGATACGCAGTATTTT.

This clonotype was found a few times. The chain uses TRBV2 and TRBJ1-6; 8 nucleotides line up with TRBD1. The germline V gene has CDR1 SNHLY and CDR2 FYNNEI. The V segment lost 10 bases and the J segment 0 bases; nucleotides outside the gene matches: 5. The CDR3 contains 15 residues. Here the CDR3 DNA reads TGTGCCAAAAACAGGGGGACCTCCTATAATTCACCCCTCCACTTT. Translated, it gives CAKNRGTSYNSPLHF.

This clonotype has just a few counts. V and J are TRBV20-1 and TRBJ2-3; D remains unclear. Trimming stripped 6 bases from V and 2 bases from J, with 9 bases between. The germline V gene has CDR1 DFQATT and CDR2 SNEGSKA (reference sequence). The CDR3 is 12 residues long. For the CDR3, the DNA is TGCAGTGCCAGTGCCGTCACAGATACGCAGTATTTT. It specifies CSASAVTDTQYF.

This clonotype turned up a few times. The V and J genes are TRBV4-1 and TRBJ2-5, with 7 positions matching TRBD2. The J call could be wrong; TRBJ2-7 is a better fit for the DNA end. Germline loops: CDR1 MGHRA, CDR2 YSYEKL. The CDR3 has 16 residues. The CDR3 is CASSQRASGVAYEQYF. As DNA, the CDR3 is TGCGCCAGCAGCCAACGAGCTAGCGGAGTGGCCTACGAGCAGTACTTC.

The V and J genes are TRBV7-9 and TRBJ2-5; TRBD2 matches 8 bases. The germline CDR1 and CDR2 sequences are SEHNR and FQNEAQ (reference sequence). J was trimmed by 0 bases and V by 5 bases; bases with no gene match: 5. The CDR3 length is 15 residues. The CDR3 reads CASSGLAPYQETQYF. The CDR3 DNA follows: TGTGCCAGCAGCGGACTAGCCCCGTACCAAGAGACCCAGTACTTC. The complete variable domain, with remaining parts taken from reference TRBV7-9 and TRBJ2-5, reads DTGVSQNPRHKITKRGQNVTFRCDPISEHNRLYWYRQTLGQGPEFLTYFQNEAQLEKSRLLSDRFSAERPKGSFSTLEIQRTEQGDSAMYLCASSGLAPYQETQYFGPGTRLLVL.

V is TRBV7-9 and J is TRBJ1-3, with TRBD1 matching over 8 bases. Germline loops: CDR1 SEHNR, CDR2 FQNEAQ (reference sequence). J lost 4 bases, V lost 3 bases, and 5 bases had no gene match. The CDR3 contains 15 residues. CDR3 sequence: CASSFQGASGNTIYF. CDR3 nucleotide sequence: TGTGCCAGCAGCTTTCAGGGGGCCTCGGGAAACACCATATATTTT.

CDR3 sequence: CASSQEGSGNIQETQYF. CDR3 bases: TGCGCCAGCAGCCAAGAAGGTAGCGGGAACATCCAAGAGACCCAGTACTTC. This chain connects TRBV4-1 to TRBJ2-5, with 8 positions matching TRBD2. Per germline, CDR1 MGHRA and CDR2 YSYEKL. V shed 0 bases, J shed 1 base, and the junction held 7 bases outside the gene matches. There are 17 residues in the CDR3.

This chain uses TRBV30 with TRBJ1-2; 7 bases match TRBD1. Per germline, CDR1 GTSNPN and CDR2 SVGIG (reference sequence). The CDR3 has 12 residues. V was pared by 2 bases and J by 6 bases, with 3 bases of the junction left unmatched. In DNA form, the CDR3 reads TGTGCCTGGAGTCAGGGGGGGCATGGCTACACCTTC. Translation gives CAWSQGGHGYTF. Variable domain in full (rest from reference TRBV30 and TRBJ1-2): SQTIHQWPATLVQPVGSPLSLECTVEGTSNPNLYWYRQAAGRGLQLLFYSVGIGQISSEVPQNLSASRPQDRQFILSSKKLLLSDSGFYLCAWSQGGHGYTFGSGTRLTVV.

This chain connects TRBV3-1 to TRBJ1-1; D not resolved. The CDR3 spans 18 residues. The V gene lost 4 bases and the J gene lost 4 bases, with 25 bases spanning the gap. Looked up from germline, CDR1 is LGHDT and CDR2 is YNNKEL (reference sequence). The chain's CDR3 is CASSRNLFVVGRSTEAFF. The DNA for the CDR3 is TGTGCCAGCAGCCGAAATCTTTTCGTGGTGGGGAGGAGCACTGAAGCTTTCTTT.

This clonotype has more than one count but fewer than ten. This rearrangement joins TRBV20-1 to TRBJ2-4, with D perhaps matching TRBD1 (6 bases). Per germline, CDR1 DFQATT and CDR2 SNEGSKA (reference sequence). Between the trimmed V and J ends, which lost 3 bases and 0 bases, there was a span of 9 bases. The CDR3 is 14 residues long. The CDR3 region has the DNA TGCAGTGCTAGCGGGACAATAGCCAAAAACATTCAGTACTTC. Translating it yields CSASGTIAKNIQYF.

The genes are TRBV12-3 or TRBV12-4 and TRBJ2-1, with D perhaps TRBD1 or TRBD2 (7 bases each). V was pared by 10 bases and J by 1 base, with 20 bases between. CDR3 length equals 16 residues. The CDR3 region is CANSGVAGGSYNEQFF. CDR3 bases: TGTGCCAACAGCGGGGTCGCAGGGGGTTCCTACAATGAGCAGTTCTTC.

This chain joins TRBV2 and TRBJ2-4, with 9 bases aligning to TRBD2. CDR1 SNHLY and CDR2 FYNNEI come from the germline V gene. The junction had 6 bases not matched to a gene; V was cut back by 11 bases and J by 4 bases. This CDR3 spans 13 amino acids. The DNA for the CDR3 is TGTGCCGATAGCGGGGGAGAGAAAAACATTCAGTACTTC. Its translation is CADSGGEKNIQYF. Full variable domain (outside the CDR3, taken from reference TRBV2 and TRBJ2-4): EPEVTQTPSHQVTQMGQEVILRCVPISNHLYFYWYRQILGQKVEFLVSFYNNEISEKSEIFDDQFSVERPDGSNFTLKIRSTKLEDSAMYFCADSGGEKNIQYFGAGTRLSVL.

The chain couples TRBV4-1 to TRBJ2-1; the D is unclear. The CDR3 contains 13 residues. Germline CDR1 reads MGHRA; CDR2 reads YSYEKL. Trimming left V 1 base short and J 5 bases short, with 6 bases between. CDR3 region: CASSQGWDNEQFF. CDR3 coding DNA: TGCGCCAGCAGCCAAGGCTGGGACAATGAGCAGTTCTTC.

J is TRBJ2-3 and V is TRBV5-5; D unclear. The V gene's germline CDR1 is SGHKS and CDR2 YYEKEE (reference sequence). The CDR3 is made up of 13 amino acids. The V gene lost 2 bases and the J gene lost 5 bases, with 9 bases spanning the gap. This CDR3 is CASSFLVGDTQYF. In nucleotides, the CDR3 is TGTGCCAGCAGCTTTCTGGTTGGAGATACGCAGTATTTT.